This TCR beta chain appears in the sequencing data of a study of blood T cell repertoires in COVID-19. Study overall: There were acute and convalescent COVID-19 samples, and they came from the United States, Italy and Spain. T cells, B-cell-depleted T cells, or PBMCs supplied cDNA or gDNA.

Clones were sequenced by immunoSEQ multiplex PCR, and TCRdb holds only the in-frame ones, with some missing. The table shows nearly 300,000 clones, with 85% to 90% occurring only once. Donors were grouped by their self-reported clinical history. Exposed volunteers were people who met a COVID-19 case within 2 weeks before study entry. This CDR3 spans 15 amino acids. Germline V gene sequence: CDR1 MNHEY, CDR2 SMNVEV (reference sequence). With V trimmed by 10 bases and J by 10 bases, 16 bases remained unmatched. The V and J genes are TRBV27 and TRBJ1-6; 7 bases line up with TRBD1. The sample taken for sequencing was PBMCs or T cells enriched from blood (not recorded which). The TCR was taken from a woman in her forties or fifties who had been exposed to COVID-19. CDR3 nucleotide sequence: TGTGCCACCCAACCCGACAGGGTCGGTGGCTCACCCCTCCACTTT. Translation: CATQPDRVGGSPLHF.